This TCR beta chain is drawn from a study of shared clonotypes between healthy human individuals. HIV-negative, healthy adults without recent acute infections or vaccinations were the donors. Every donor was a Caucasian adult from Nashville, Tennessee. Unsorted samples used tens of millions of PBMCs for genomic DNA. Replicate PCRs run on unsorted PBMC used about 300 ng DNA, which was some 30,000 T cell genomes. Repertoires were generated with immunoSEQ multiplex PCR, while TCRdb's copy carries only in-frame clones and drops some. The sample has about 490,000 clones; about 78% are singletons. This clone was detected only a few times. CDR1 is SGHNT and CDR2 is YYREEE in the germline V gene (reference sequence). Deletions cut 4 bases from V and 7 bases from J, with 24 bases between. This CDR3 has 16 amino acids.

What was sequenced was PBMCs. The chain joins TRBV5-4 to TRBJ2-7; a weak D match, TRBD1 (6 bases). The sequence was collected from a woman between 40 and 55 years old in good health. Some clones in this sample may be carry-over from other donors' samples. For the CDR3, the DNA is TGTGCCAGCAGCCCTGGGGGCGCGACTCTCCGGGGAGAGCAGTACTTC. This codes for CASSPGGATLRGEQYF.